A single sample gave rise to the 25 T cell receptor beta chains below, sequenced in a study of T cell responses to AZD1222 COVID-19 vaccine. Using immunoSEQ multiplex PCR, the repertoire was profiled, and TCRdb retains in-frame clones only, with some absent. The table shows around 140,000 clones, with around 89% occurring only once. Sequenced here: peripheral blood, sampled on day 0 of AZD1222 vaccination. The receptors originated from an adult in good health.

The CDR3 spells CAWSVPWGDGYTF. The CDR3 DNA reads TGTGCCTGGAGTGTACCGTGGGGGGATGGCTACACCTTC. This sequence joins TRBV30 and TRBJ1-2; possibly TRBD1 for D (5 bases). Germline CDR1 GTSNPN, CDR2 SVGIG (reference sequence). The V and J ends lost 0 bases and 6 bases respectively, with 11 bases between them. The CDR3 runs to 13 residues.

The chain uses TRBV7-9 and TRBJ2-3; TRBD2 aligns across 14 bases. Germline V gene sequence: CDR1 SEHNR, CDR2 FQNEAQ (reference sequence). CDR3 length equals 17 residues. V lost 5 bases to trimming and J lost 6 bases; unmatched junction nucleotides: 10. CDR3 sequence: CASSITGTSGSRDTQYF. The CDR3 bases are TGTGCCAGCAGCATAACCGGGACTAGCGGGAGCCGGGATACGCAGTATTTT.

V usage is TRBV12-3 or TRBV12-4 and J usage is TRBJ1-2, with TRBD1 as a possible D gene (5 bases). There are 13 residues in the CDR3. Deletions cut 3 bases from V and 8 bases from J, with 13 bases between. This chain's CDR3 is CASSFRGDKGYTF. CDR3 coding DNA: TGTGCCAGCAGTTTCAGAGGGGATAAAGGCTACACCTTC.

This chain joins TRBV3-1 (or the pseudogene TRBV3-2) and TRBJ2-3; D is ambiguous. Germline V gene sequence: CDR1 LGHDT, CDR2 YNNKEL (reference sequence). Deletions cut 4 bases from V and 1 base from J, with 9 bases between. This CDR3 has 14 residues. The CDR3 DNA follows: TGTGCCAGCAGCCCGCCTGGGGGCACAGATACGCAGTATTTT. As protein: CASSPPGGTDTQYF.

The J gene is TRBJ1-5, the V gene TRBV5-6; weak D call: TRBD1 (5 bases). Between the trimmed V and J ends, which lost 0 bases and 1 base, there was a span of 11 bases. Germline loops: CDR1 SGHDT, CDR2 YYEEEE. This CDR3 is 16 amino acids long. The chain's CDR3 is CASSLGSGTSNQPQHF. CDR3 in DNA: TGTGCCAGCAGCTTGGGGTCAGGGACGAGCAATCAGCCCCAGCATTTT.

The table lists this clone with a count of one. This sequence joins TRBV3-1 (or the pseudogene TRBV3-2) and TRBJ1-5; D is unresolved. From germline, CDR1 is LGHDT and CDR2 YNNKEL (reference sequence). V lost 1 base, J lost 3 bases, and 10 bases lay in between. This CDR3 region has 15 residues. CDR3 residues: CASSQGSGFNQPQHF. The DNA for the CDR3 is TGTGCCAGCAGCCAAGGGTCCGGTTTCAATCAGCCCCAGCATTTT.

CDR3 region: CASSRLGNYGYTF. The CDR3 coding sequence is TGTGCCAGCAGCCGACTAGGGAACTATGGCTACACCTTC. V gene TRBV3-1 (or the pseudogene TRBV3-2) combines with J gene TRBJ1-2; unclear D gene. The CDR3 is 13 amino acids. V was clipped by 4 bases and J by 2 bases, with 8 bases between them. Germline values: CDR1 LGHDT, CDR2 YNNKEL (reference sequence).

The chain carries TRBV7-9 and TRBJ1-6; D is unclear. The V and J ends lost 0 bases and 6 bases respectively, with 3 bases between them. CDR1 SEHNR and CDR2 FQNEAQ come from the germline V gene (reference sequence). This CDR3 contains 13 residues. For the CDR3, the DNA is TGTGCCAGCAGCTTAGCAACTAATTCACCCCTCCACTTT. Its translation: CASSLATNSPLHF.

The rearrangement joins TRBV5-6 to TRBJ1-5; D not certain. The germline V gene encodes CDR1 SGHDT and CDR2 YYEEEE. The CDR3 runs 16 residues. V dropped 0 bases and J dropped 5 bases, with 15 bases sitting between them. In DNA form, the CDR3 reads TGTGCCAGCAGCTTGGCCGGGGTAGGTGGCGATCAGCCCCAGCATTTT. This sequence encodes CASSLAGVGGDQPQHF.

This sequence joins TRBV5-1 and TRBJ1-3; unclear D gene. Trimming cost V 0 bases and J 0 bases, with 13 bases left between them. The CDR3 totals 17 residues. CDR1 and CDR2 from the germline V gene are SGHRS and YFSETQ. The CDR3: CASSLDRLVGSGNTIYF. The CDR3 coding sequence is TGCGCCAGCAGCTTGGACCGACTGGTTGGCTCTGGAAACACCATATATTTT. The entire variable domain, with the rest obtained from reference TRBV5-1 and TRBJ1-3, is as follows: KAGVTQTPRYLIKTRGQQVTLSCSPISGHRSVSWYQQTPGQGLQFLFEYFSETQRNKGNFPGRFSGRQFSNSRSEMNVSTLELGDSALYLCASSLDRLVGSGNTIYFGEGSWLTVV.

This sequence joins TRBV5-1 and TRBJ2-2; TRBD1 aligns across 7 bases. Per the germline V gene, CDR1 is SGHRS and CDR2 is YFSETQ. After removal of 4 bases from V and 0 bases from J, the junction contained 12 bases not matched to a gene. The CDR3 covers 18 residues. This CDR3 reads CASSLIRQGLSNTGELFF. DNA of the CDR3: TGCGCCAGCAGCCTAATCAGACAGGGCCTATCGAACACCGGGGAGCTGTTTTTT.

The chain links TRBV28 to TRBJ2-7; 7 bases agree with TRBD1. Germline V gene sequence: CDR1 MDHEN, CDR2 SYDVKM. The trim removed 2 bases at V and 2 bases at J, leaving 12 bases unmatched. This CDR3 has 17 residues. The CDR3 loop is CASSLRPGQWNPYEQYF. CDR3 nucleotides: TGTGCCAGCAGTTTAAGACCGGGACAGTGGAACCCCTACGAGCAGTACTTC. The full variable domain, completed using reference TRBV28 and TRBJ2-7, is DVKVTQSSRYLVKRTGEKVFLECVQDMDHENMFWYRQDPGLGLRLIYFSYDVKMKEKGDIPEGYSVSREKKERFSLILESASTNQTSMYLCASSLRPGQWNPYEQYFGPGTRLTVT.

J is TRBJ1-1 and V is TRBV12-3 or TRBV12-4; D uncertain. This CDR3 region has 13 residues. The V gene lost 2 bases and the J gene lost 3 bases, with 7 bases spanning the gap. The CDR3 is CASSLNGYTEAFF. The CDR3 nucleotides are TGTGCCAGCAGTTTAAATGGCTACACTGAAGCTTTCTTT.

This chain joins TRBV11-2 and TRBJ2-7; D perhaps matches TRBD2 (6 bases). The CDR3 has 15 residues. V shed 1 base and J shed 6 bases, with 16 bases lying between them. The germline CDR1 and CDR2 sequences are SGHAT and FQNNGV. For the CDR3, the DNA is TGTGCCAGCAGCTTAGGAGGGACTTTAGGGGCCGAGCAGTACTTC. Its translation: CASSLGGTLGAEQYF.

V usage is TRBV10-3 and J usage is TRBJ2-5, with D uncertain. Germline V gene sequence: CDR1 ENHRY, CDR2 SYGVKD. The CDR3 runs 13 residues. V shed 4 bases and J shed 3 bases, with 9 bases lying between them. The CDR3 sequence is CAISGWLKETQYF. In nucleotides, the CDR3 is TGTGCCATCAGTGGTTGGTTGAAAGAGACCCAGTACTTC.

The CDR3 here is CASSQSPGLEVPGANVLTF. CDR3 nucleotide sequence: TGCGCCAGCAGCCAATCCCCGGGACTAGAGGTCCCTGGGGCCAACGTCCTGACTTTC. The chain has TRBV4-1 and TRBJ2-6, with 8 nucleotides matching TRBD2. CDR1 is MGHRA, CDR2 YSYEKL, per germline. This CDR3 spans 19 amino acids. Trimming removed 2 bases from V and 2 bases from J; junction bases left unmatched: 11.

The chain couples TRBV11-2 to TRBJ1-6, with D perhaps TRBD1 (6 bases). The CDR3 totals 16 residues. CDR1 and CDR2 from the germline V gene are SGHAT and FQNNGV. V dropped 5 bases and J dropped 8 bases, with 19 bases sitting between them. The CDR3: CASSTPFRGRDSPLHF. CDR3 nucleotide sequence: TGTGCCAGCAGCACACCATTCAGGGGACGAGATTCACCCCTCCACTTT.

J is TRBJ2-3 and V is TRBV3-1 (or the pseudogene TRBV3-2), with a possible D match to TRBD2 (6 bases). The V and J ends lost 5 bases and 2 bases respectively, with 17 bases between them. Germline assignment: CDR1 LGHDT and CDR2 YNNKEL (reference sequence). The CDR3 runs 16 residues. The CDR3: CASSSYPGTATDTQYF. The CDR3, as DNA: TGTGCCAGCAGCTCGTACCCCGGGACTGCCACAGATACGCAGTATTTT.

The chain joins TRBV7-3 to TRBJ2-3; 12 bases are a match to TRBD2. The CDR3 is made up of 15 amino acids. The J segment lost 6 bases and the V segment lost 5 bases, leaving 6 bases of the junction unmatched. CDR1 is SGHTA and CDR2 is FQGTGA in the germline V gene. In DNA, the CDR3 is TGTGCCAGCAGCCCGACTAGCGGGAGATCGGATACGCAGTATTTT. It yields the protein CASSPTSGRSDTQYF.

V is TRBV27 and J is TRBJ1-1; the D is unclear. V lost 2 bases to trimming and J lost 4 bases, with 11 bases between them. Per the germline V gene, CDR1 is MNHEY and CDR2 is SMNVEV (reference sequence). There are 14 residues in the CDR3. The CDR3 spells CASSLRVGSTEAFF. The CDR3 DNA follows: TGTGCCAGCAGTTTACGTGTGGGGAGCACTGAAGCTTTCTTT.

Here the CDR3 DNA reads TGTGCCAGCAGTCCAAAACAAAGACGGTACACTGAAGCTTTCTTT. As protein: CASSPKQRRYTEAFF. The V gene is TRBV27, the J gene TRBJ1-1; D is unclear. Germline values: CDR1 MNHEY, CDR2 SMNVEV (reference sequence). This CDR3 contains 15 residues. V lost 5 bases to trimming and J lost 3 bases, with 16 bases between them.

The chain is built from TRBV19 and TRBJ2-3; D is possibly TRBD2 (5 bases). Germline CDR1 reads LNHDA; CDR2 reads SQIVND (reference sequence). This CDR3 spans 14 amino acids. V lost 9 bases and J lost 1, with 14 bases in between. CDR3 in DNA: TGTGCCAGCTCCGACGGAGGTCGCACAGATACGCAGTATTTT. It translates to CASSDGGRTDTQYF. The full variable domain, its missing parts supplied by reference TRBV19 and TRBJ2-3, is DGGITQSPKYLFRKEGQNVTLSCEQNLNHDAMYWYRQDPGQGLRLIYYSQIVNDFQKGDIAEGYSVSREKKESFPLTVTSAQKNPTAFYLCASSDGGRTDTQYFGPGTRLTVL.

The CDR3 DNA sequence: TGTGCCAGCAGTCCTGGAACAGACCGGATCATGTTAAATACGCAGTATTTT. Protein product: CASSPGTDRIMLNTQYF. The chain recombines TRBV6-6 with TRBJ2-3, with unresolved D. CDR1 is MNHNY, CDR2 SVGAGI, per germline (reference sequence). Between the trimmed V and J ends, which lost 5 bases and 7 bases, there was a span of 25 bases. The CDR3 runs to 17 residues.

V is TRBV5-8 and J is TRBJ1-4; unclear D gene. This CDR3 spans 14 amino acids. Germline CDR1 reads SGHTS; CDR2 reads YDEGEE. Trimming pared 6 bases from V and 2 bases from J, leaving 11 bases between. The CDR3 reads CASIRDLTNEKLFF. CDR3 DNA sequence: TGTGCCAGCATCAGAGATTTGACTAATGAAAAACTGTTTTTT.

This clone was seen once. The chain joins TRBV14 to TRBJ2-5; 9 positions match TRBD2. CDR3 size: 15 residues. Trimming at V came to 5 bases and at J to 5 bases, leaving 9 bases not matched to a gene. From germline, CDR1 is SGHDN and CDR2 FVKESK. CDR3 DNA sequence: TGTGCCAGCAGCGTCGCTAGCGGGATGGGGGAGACCCAGTACTTC. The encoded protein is CASSVASGMGETQYF.